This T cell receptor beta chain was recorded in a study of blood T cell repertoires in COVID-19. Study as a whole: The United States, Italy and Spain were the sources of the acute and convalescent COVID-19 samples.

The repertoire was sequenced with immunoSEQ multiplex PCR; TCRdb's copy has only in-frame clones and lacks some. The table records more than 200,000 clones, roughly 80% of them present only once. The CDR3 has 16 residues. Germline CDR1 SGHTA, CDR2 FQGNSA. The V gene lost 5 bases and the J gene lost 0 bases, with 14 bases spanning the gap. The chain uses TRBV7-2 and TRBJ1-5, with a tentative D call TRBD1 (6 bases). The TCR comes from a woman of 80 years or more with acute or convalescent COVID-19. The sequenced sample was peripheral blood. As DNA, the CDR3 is TGTGCCAGCAGCGACGGACAGATCTTTAGCAATCAGCCCCAGCATTTT. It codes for CASSDGQIFSNQPQHF. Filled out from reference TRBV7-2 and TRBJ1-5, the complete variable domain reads GAGVSQSPSNKVTEKGKDVELRCDPISGHTALYWYRQSLGQGLEFLIYFQGNSAPDKSGLPSDRFSAERTGGSVSTLTIQRTQQEDSAVYLCASSDGQIFSNQPQHFGDGTRLSIL.